This TCR beta chain emerged from a study of blood T cell repertoires in COVID-19. The table came from immunoSEQ multiplex PCR; TCRdb's copy has only in-frame clones and leaves some out. Counted here are tens of thousands of clones, 70% to 90% occurring once; the ten biggest clones make up 16%. The CDR3 sequence is 14 residues long. Germline loops: CDR1 MNHEY, CDR2 SMNVEV (reference sequence). V was shortened by 3 bases and J by 3 bases, with 6 bases between the two germline ends. The V and J genes are TRBV27 and TRBJ1-6, with D unresolved. Sequencing used peripheral blood. This sequence originates from a man aged 35 to 55 with COVID-19, enrolled during active disease. The CDR3 spells CASSFNLYNSPLHF. In DNA, the CDR3 is TGTGCCAGCAGTTTTAATCTCTATAATTCACCCCTCCACTTT.